This entry lists 4 T cell receptor beta chains sequenced from one sample in a study of post-analysis software for immune sequencing data. Each TCR beta cDNA library carried unique molecular identifiers. TCRdb re-called the PCR reads with MiXCR, one entry per CDR3 protein. The table shows over 700,000 distinct CDR3 sequences, with 25% to 30% occurring only once. General observations from the study: In patients, roughly five TRBV segments were more frequent than in controls, with TRBV5-6, TRBV5-1 and TRBV20-1 among them.

No antigen has been identified for these receptors. The sequenced sample consisted of blood. The receptors here all came from a girl aged 5 to 17 with multiple sclerosis.

Many counts were recorded for this clonotype. This chain joins TRBV29-1 and TRBJ1-2, with D perhaps TRBD1 (5 bases). The CDR3 runs to 14 residues. Trimming shortened V by 3 bases and J by 5 bases, and 16 bases separated the two germline ends. Germline V gives CDR1 SQVTM, CDR2 ANQGSEA. The CDR3 reads CSVEGPTGGYGYTF. The CDR3 DNA sequence: TGCAGCGTTGAGGGTCCTACAGGCGGGTATGGCTACACCTTC.

V gene TRBV29-1 combines with J gene TRBJ1-1; D remains unclear. Germline V gene sequence: CDR1 SQVTM, CDR2 ANQGSEA. Trimming stripped 3 bases from V and 0 bases from J, with 11 bases between. The CDR3 has 14 amino acids. The CDR3 coding sequence is TGCAGCGTTGATTCGTCGGGTATGAACACTGAAGCTTTCTTT. Amino acids: CSVDSSGMNTEAFF.

In this sample, this clonotype turned up many times. CDR3 in DNA: TGCAGTGCCCACCCGGACGGCAATGAGCAGTTCTTC. It yields the protein CSAHPDGNEQFF. The genes are TRBV20-1 and TRBJ2-1; D gene unclear. The V end was cut by 6 bases, the J end by 6 bases, with 12 bases between. Per the germline V gene, CDR1 is DFQATT and CDR2 is SNEGSKA (reference sequence). This CDR3 has 12 amino acids.

The genes are TRBV7-2 and TRBJ2-5, with D unclear. V lost 1 base and J 5 bases, leaving 8 bases between the germline ends. Per the germline V gene, CDR1 is SGHTA and CDR2 is FQGNSA. The CDR3 covers 13 residues. This chain's CDR3 is CASSLVQSETQYF. For the CDR3, the DNA is TGTGCCAGCAGCTTAGTACAGTCGGAGACCCAGTACTTC.